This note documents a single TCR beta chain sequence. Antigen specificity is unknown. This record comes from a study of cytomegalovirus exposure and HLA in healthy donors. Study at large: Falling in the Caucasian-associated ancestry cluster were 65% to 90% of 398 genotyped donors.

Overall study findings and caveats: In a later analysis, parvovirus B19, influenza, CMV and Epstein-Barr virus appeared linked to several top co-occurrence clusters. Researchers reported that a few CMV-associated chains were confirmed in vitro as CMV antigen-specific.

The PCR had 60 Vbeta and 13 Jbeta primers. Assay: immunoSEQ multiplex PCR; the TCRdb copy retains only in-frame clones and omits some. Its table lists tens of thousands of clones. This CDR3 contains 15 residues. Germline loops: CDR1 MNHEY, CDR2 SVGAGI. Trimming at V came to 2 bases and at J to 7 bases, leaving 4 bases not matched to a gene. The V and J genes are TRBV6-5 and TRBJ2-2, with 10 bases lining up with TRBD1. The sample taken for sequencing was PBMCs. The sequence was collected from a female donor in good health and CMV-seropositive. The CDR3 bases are TGTGCCAGCAGTTACGACGGGACAGGGGTCGGGGAGCTGTTTTTT. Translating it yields CASSYDGTGVGELFF.